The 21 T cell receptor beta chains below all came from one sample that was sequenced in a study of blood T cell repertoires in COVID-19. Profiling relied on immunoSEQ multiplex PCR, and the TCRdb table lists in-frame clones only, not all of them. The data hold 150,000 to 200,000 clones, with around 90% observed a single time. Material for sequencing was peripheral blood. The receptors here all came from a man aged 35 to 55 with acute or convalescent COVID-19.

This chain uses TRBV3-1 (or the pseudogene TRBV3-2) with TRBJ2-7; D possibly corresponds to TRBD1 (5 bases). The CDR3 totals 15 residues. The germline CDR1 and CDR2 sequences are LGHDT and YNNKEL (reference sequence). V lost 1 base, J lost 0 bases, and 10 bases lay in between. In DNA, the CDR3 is TGTGCCAGCAGCCAAGCGTGGGGCAGCTCCTACGAGCAGTACTTC. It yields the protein CASSQAWGSSYEQYF.

The CDR3 reads CASSTQASGYTF. The CDR3 DNA reads as TGTGCCAGCAGCACCCAGGCGAGTGGCTACACCTTC. This sequence joins TRBV5-5 and TRBJ1-2, with D unclear. The CDR3 covers 12 residues. CDR1 and CDR2 (germline): SGHKS, YYEKEE (reference sequence). Trimming left V 4 bases short and J 7 bases short, with 11 bases between. The full variable domain, rest sourced from reference TRBV5-5 and TRBJ1-2, is DAGVTQSPTHLIKTRGQQVTLRCSPISGHKSVSWYQQVLGQGPQFIFQYYEKEERGRGNFPDRFSARQFPNYSSELNVNALLLGDSALYLCASSTQASGYTFGSGTRLTVV.

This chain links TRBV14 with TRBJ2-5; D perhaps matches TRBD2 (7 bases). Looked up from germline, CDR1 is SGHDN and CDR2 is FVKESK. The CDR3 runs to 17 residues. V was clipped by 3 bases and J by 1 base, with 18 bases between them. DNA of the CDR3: TGTGCCAGCAGCCATGGAAGGGCGGGGGCCCTCCAAGAGACCCAGTACTTC. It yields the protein CASSHGRAGALQETQYF.

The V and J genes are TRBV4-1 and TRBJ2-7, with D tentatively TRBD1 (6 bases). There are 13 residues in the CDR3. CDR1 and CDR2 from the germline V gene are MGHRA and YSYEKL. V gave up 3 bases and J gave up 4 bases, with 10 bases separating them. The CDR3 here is CASSQTQGYEQYF. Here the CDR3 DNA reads TGCGCCAGCAGCCAGACACAGGGATACGAGCAGTACTTC.

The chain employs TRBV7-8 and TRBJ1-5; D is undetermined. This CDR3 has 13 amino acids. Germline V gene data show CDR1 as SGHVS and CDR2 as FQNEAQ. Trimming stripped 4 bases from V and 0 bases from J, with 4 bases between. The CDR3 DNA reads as TGTGCCAGCAGCTCAGATAGCAATCAGCCCCAGCATTTT. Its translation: CASSSDSNQPQHF.

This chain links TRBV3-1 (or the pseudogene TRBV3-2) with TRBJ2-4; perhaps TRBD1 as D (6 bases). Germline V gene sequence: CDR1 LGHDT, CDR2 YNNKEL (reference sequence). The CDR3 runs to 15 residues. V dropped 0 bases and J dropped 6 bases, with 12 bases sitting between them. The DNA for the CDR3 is TGTGCCAGCAGCCAAGAACAGGGATGGGGAAACATTCAGTACTTC. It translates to CASSQEQGWGNIQYF.

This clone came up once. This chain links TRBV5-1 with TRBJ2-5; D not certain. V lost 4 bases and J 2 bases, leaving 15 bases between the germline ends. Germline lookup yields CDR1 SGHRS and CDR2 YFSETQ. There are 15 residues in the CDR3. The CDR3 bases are TGCGCCAGCAGCATTAGCAGCCCCTCTCAAGAGACCCAGTACTTC. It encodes CASSISSPSQETQYF. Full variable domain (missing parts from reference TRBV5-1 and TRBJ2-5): KAGVTQTPRYLIKTRGQQVTLSCSPISGHRSVSWYQQTPGQGLQFLFEYFSETQRNKGNFPGRFSGRQFSNSRSEMNVSTLELGDSALYLCASSISSPSQETQYFGPGTRLLVL.

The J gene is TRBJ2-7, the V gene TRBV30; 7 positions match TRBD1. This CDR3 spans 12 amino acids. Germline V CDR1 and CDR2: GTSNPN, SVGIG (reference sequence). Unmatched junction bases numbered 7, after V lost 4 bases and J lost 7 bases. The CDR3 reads CAWTPGGGEQYF. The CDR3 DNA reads TGTGCCTGGACGCCAGGGGGTGGGGAGCAGTACTTC.

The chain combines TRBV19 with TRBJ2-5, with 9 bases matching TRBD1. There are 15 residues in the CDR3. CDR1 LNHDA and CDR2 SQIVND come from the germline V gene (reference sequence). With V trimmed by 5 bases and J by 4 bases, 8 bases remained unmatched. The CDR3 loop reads CASSYTGQGLETQYF. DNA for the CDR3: TGTGCCAGTAGTTATACAGGACAGGGGTTAGAGACCCAGTACTTC.

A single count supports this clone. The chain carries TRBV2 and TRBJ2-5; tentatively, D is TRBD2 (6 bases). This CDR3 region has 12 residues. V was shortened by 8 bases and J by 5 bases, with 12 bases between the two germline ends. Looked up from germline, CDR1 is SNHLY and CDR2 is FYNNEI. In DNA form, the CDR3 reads TGTGCCAGCGGGAGGATGGGGGAGACCCAGTACTTC. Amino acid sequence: CASGRMGETQYF.

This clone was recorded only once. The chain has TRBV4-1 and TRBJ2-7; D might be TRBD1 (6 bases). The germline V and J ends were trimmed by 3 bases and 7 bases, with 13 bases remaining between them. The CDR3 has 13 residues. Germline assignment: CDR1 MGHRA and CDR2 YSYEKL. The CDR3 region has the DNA TGCGCCAGCAGCCACTCCGGGACAAGGGAGCAGTACTTC. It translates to CASSHSGTREQYF.

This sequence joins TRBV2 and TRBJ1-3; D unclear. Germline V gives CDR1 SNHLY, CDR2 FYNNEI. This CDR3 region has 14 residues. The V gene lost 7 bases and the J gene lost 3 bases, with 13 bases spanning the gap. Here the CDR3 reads CASTAQTYGNTIYF. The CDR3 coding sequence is TGTGCCAGCACTGCCCAGACTTATGGAAACACCATATATTTT.

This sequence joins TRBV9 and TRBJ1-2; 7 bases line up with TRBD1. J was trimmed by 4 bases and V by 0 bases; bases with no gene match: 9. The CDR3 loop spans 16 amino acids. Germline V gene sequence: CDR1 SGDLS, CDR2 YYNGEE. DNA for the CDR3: TGTGCCAGCAGCGTAGCGGGACAGTCTAACCTCTATGGCTACACCTTC. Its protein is CASSVAGQSNLYGYTF.

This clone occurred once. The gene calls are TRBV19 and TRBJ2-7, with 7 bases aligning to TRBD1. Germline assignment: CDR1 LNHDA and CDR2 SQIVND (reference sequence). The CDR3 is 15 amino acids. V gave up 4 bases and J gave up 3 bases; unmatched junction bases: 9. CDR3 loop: CASSTRQGPNYEQYF. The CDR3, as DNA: TGTGCCAGTAGTACAAGACAGGGACCAAACTACGAGCAGTACTTC. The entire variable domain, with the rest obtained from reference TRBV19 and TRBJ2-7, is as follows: DGGITQSPKYLFRKEGQNVTLSCEQNLNHDAMYWYRQDPGQGLRLIYYSQIVNDFQKGDIAEGYSVSREKKESFPLTVTSAQKNPTAFYLCASSTRQGPNYEQYFGPGTRLTVT.

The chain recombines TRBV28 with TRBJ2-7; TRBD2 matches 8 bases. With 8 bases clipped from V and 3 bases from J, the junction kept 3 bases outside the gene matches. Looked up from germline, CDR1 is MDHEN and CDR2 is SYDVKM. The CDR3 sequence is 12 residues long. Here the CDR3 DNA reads TGTGCCAGCCTCGGGGGGGGCTACGAGCAGTACTTC. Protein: CASLGGGYEQYF.

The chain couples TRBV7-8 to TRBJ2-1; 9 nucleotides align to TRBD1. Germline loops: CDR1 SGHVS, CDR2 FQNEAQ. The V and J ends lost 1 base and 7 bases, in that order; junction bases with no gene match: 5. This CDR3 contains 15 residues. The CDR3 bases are TGTGCCAGCAGCTTAGGACAGGGGGGAAGGAATGAGCAGTTCTTC. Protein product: CASSLGQGGRNEQFF.

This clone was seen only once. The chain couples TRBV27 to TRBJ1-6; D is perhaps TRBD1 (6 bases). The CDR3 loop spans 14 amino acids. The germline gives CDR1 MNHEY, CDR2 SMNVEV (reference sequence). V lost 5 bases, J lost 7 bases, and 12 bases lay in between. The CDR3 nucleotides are TGTGCCAGCAGTCCCCCGGGACAAAATTCACCCCTCCACTTT. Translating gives CASSPPGQNSPLHF.

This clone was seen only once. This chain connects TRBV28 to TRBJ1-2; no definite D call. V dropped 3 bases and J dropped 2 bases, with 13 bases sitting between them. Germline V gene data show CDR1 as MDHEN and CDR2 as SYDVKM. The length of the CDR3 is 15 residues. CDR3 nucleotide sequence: TGTGCCAGCAGTTTTAACACAATATTAAACTATGGCTACACCTTC. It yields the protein CASSFNTILNYGYTF.

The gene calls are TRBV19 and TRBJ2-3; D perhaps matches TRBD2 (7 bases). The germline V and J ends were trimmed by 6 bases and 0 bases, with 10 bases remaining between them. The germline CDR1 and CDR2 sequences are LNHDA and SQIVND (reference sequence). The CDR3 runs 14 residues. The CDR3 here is CASRGGASTDTQYF. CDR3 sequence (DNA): TGTGCCAGTAGGGGGGGGGCCAGCACAGATACGCAGTATTTT.

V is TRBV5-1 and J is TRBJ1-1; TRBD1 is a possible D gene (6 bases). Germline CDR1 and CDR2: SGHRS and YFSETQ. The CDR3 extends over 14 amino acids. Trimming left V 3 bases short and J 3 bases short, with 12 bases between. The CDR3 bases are TGCGCCAGCAGCTCTCAGTACAGGGACACTGAAGCTTTCTTT. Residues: CASSSQYRDTEAFF.

In DNA form, the CDR3 reads TGTGCCTGGAGTGGTGCCAGGGGGTCTGGGGCCAACGTCCTGACTTTC. Protein sequence: CAWSGARGSGANVLTF. The rearrangement uses TRBV30 and TRBJ2-6, with 7 bases identical to TRBD1. This CDR3 is built from 16 residues. V dropped 1 base and J dropped 1; count of bases not matched to a gene: 4. Germline CDR1 reads GTSNPN; CDR2 reads SVGIG (reference sequence).